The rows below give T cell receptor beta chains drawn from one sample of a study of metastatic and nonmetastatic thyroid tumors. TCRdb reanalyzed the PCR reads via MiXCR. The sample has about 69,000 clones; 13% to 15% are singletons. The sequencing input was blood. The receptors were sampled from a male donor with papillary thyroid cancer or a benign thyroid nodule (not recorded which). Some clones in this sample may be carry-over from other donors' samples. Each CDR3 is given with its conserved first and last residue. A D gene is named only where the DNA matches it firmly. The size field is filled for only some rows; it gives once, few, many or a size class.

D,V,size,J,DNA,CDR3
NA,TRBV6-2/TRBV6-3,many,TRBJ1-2,TGTGCCAGCAGTTATGCATACAGCCTCTATGGCTACACCTTC,CASSYAYSLYGYTF
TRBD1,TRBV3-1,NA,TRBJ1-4,TGTGCCAGCAGCCCCCCTGTGACAGGGAGATATGAAAAACTGTTTTTT,CASSPPVTGRYEKLFF
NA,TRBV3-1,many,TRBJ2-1,TGTGCCAGCAGCCAAGATCGAGGCGGAGCTTACAATGAGCAGTTCTTC,CASSQDRGGAYNEQFF
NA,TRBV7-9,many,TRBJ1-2,TGTGCCAGCAGCTTAGGGCGGAACTATGGCTACACCTTC,CASSLGRNYGYTF
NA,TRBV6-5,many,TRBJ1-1,TGTGCCAGCAGTTACCAGGGTTTAGGCATGAACACTGAAGCTTTCTTT,CASSYQGLGMNTEAFF
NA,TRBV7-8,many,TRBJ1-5,TGTGCCAGCCATAGAGGGGCAGTGAGTCAGCCCCAGCATTTT,CASHRGAVSQPQHF
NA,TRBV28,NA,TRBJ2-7,TGTGCCAGCAGTCCCGAAGTGGGGAGAATGCGCGGGCCGACCTACGAGCAGTACTTC,CASSPEVGRMRGPTYEQYF
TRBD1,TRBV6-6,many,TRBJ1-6,TGTGCCACCTCTCGGGGGCGTGACGGGACAGGGGATAATTCACCCCTCCACTTT,CATSRGRDGTGDNSPLHF
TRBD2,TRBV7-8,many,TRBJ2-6,TGTGCCAGCAGTCCCTTTCTCAGCGGGACCGGGGCCAACGTCCTGACTTTC,CASSPFLSGTGANVLTF
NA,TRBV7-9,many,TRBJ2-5,TGTGCCAGCAGCTTACTCTCGGGGGAGGAGACCCAGTACTTC,CASSLLSGEETQYF
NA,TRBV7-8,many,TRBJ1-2,TGTGCCAGCAGCTTAGTCCCGACAGCCACCTATGGCTACACCTTC,CASSLVPTATYGYTF
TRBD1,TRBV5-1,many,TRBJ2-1,TGCGCCAGCAGCCCTATGACAGGGGAAGCGAGTAGTGAGCAGTTCTTC,CASSPMTGEASSEQFF
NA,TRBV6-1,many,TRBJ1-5,TGTGCCAGCAGTGAACCCAGGGAAGTCGGTCAGCCCCAGCATTTT,CASSEPREVGQPQHF
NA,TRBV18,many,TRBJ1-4,TGTGCCAGCTCACCTCAGGGGACAACTAATGAAAAACTGTTTTTT,CASSPQGTTNEKLFF
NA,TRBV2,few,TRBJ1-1,TGTGCCAGCAGTCCTTCAGGGTATGGCACTGAAGCTTTCTTT,CASSPSGYGTEAFF
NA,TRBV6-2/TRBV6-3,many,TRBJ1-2,TGTGCCAGCAGTTGGACTGGTGTCTATGGCTACACCTTC,CASSWTGVYGYTF
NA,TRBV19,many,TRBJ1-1,TGTGCCAGTAGCAGTGGCCCCCGGGGTACTGAAGCTTTCTTT,CASSSGPRGTEAFF
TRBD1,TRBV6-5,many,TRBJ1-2,TGTGCCAGCAGTTACCTGGGGACAGGGAAAAGAGTCGGTGGCTACACCTTC,CASSYLGTGKRVGGYTF
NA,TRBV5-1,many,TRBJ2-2,TGCGCCAGCAGCTTTCTCCTAGCGCAGAACACCGGGGAGCTGTTTTTT,CASSFLLAQNTGELFF
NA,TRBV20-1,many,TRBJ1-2,TGCAGTGCTAAATCCCCCGACACCGCTAACTATGGCTACACCTTC,CSAKSPDTANYGYTF
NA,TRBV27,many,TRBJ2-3,TGTGCCAGCAGTCCGATGACAGATACGCAGTATTTT,CASSPMTDTQYF
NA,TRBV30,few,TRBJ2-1,TGTGCCTGGAGTGTACTCGCGTCCTACAATGAGCAGTTCTTC,CAWSVLASYNEQFF
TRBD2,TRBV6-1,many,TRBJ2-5,TGTGCCAGCAGTACCCCCCCTAGGGACTACAAAGAGACCCAGTACTTC,CASSTPPRDYKETQYF
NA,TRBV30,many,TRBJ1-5,TGTGCCTGGAGTGATATAGGCAATCAGCCCCAGCATTTT,CAWSDIGNQPQHF
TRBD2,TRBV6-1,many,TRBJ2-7,TGTGCCATCGGGACTAGCGGGAGTCTAGTCCACGAGCAGTACTTC,CAIGTSGSLVHEQYF